The 24 T cell receptor beta chains given below trace back to one sample, sequenced in a study of TIL therapy for anti-PD-1-resistant metastatic lung cancer. The time point is: pre-treatment sample, taken before nivolumab and TIL therapy. The libraries were made with immunoSEQ v3. Profiled with immunoSEQ multiplex PCR; TCRdb holds only in-frame clones, not every one. Of tens of thousands of clones in the sample, about 80% were seen once. Specimen: blood, collected at baseline. The receptors shown here come from a man between 65 and 85 years old with non-small cell lung cancer.

J is TRBJ2-7 and V is TRBV2; D uncertain. Germline loops: CDR1 SNHLY, CDR2 FYNNEI. This CDR3 has 13 residues. V lost 2 bases to trimming and J lost 7 bases, with 12 bases between them. CDR3 bases: TGTGCCAGCAGTGAAAGGGCCCCCGGGGAGCAGTACTTC. This encodes CASSERAPGEQYF.

The J gene is TRBJ2-5, the V gene TRBV6-1, with D unclear. The last part of the DNA fits TRBJ2-7 better; the J call may be wrong. Germline V lookup: CDR1 MNHNS, CDR2 SASEGT. There are 15 residues in the CDR3. As DNA, the CDR3 is TGTGCCAGCAGTGTGCCCCGGGTTGGAACCTACGAGCAGTACTTC. Amino acid sequence: CASSVPRVGTYEQYF.

The chain carries TRBV30 and TRBJ2-7; tentatively, D is TRBD1 or TRBD2 (5 bases each). The CDR3 extends over 12 amino acids. Germline assignment: CDR1 GTSNPN and CDR2 SVGIG (reference sequence). V dropped 5 bases and J dropped 1 base, with 9 bases sitting between them. CDR3 DNA sequence: TGTGCCTGGGGGGGACGGTCCTACGAGCAGTACTTC. Translated, it gives CAWGGRSYEQYF.

The rearrangement uses TRBV9 and TRBJ2-6; D gene ambiguous. Germline-derived CDR1 and CDR2 are SGDLS and YYNGEE. V was cut by 0 bases and J by 2 bases, with 6 bases left in between. The CDR3 contains 15 residues. DNA of the CDR3: TGTGCCAGCAGCGTAGAACGGCCTGGGGCCAACGTCCTGACTTTC. This translates into CASSVERPGANVLTF.

The chain employs TRBV28 and TRBJ1-2; 11 nucleotides match TRBD1. CDR1 and CDR2 (germline): MDHEN, SYDVKM. J was trimmed by 8 bases and V by 5 bases; bases with no gene match: 7. The CDR3 length is 14 residues. The CDR3 nucleotides read TGTGCCAGCAGTCTCGGACAGGGGGCGGGCGGCTACACCTTC. Translation: CASSLGQGAGGYTF.

The V call is TRBV5-6, the J call TRBJ2-7, with 9 bases that match TRBD2. Germline V gene sequence: CDR1 SGHDT, CDR2 YYEEEE. Germline trimming cut 5 bases from V and 0 bases from J; bases unmatched to any gene: 6. The CDR3 sequence is 15 residues long. CDR3 coding DNA: TGTGCCAGCAGGGGTAGCGGGAGACACTCCTACGAGCAGTACTTC. Residues: CASRGSGRHSYEQYF.

The V gene is TRBV5-1, the J gene TRBJ2-1, with D perhaps being TRBD1 or TRBD2 (5 bases each). The CDR3 is made up of 14 amino acids. Per the germline V gene, CDR1 is SGHRS and CDR2 is YFSETQ. Between the trimmed V and J ends, which lost 1 base and 5 bases, there was a span of 10 bases. The CDR3 region has the DNA TGCGCCAGCAGCTTGCAGGGAGCGAACAATGAGCAGTTCTTC. Translating gives CASSLQGANNEQFF.

This clone was seen only a few times. V is TRBV4-2 and J is TRBJ2-6, with D perhaps TRBD2 (6 bases). V lost 0 bases and J lost 0, with 9 bases in between. CDR1 LGHNA and CDR2 YNFKEQ come from the germline V gene. The CDR3 runs 17 residues. CDR3 nucleotide sequence: TGTGCCAGCAGCCAAGAGGGCGGGGCCTCTGGGGCCAACGTCCTGACTTTC. It codes for CASSQEGGASGANVLTF.

V is TRBV4-3 and J is TRBJ2-5, with TRBD1 identical over 9 bases. V shed 1 base, J shed 4 bases, and the junction held 4 bases outside the gene matches. This CDR3 contains 15 residues. Germline V CDR1 and CDR2: LGHNA, YSLEER. CDR3 nucleotide sequence: TGCGCCAGCAGCCAAGCAACAGGGGGCCCAGAGACCCAGTACTTC. Its protein product is CASSQATGGPETQYF.

The chain couples TRBV6-1 to TRBJ1-2; D not resolved. Germline CDR1 reads MNHNS; CDR2 reads SASEGT. V lost 3 bases and J 4 bases, leaving 9 bases between the germline ends. This CDR3 region has 13 residues. The CDR3 loop is CASSDTGLYGYTF. In DNA, the CDR3 is TGTGCCAGCAGTGACACCGGCCTCTATGGCTACACCTTC.

The chain employs TRBV11-2 and TRBJ2-7, with TRBD1 matching 8 bases. V lost 5 bases and J lost 5; bases outside the gene matches: 8. Germline CDR1 reads SGHAT; CDR2 reads FQNNGV. This CDR3 has 14 amino acids. CDR3: CASSLRTGWDEQYF. As DNA, the CDR3 is TGTGCCAGCAGCCTCCGGACAGGGTGGGACGAGCAGTACTTC.

The CDR3 region is CASSAHNQETQYF. The CDR3 DNA reads as TGTGCCAGCAGCGCCCACAACCAAGAGACCCAGTACTTC. The V and J genes are TRBV13 and TRBJ2-5; D is ambiguous. Germline assignment: CDR1 PRHDT and CDR2 FYEKMQ (reference sequence). CDR3 length equals 13 residues. Trimming removed 5 bases at V and 0 bases at J, with 7 bases between.

V usage is TRBV13 and J usage is TRBJ2-2; 7 nucleotides align to TRBD2. The CDR3 is made up of 15 amino acids. Germline CDR1 and CDR2: PRHDT and FYEKMQ (reference sequence). Germline trimming cut 2 bases from V and 1 base from J; bases unmatched to any gene: 1. Here the CDR3 reads CASSLPSGNTGELFF. The DNA of the CDR3 is TGTGCCAGCAGCTTACCTAGCGGGAACACCGGGGAGCTGTTTTTT.

The chain carries TRBV5-1 and TRBJ1-1, with D tentatively TRBD1 (5 bases). There are 14 residues in the CDR3. Germline V gives CDR1 SGHRS, CDR2 YFSETQ. Trimming left V 0 bases short and J 1 base short, with 7 bases between. The CDR3 here is CASSLGGKNTEAFF. Written as DNA, the CDR3 is TGCGCCAGCAGCTTGGGGGGCAAGAACACTGAAGCTTTCTTT.

J is TRBJ2-7 and V is TRBV6-5, with 8 bases that match TRBD2. Trimming took 8 bases from V and 0 from J; bases not matched to a gene: 6. The CDR3 has 14 residues. CDR1 and CDR2 (germline): MNHEY, SVGAGI. Here the CDR3 reads CASWERETSYEQYF. CDR3 coding DNA: TGTGCCAGCTGGGAGCGGGAGACCTCCTACGAGCAGTACTTC.

The CDR3 loop reads CASSRRTSGLEQYF. The CDR3 DNA follows: TGTGCCAGCAGCCGCCGGACTAGCGGGCTCGAGCAGTACTTC. The chain has TRBV11-1 and TRBJ2-7; 11 bases are shared with TRBD2. The junction had 6 bases not matched to a gene; V was cut back by 5 bases and J by 6 bases. The V gene's germline CDR1 is SGHAT and CDR2 FQDESV (reference sequence). The length of the CDR3 is 14 residues.

The chain links TRBV19 to TRBJ2-1; the match to TRBD1 covers 8 bases. The CDR3 consists of 12 residues. After removal of 6 bases from V and 6 bases from J, the junction contained 1 base not matched to a gene. CDR1 is LNHDA, CDR2 SQIVND, per germline (reference sequence). The CDR3 DNA is TGTGCCAGTAGGGGACAGGTCAATGAGCAGTTCTTC. Translating it yields CASRGQVNEQFF.

V gene TRBV2 combines with J gene TRBJ2-3; 9 bases match TRBD2. Germline V gene lookup returns CDR1 SNHLY and CDR2 FYNNEI. V lost 3 bases to trimming and J lost 3 bases; unmatched junction nucleotides: 10. This CDR3 contains 17 residues. CDR3 sequence reads: CASSDGRLAGFTDTQYF. The CDR3, as DNA: TGTGCCAGCAGTGACGGGCGGCTAGCGGGATTTACAGATACGCAGTATTTT.

This sequence joins TRBV6-5 and TRBJ2-7; D might be TRBD2 (6 bases). Germline V gives CDR1 MNHEY, CDR2 SVGAGI. The CDR3 is 13 residues long. The germline V and J ends were trimmed by 4 bases and 2 bases, with 9 bases remaining between them. CDR3 DNA: TGTGCCAGCAGTTCGACTAGTACCTACGAGCAGTACTTC. Translation: CASSSTSTYEQYF.

This rearrangement joins TRBV7-2 to TRBJ2-7; 7 bases fit TRBD1. Germline assignment: CDR1 SGHTA and CDR2 FQGNSA. V dropped 4 bases and J dropped 1; count of bases not matched to a gene: 4. The CDR3 length is 14 residues. The CDR3 DNA is TGTGCCAGCAGCTCGACAGGGAAGTCCTACGAGCAGTACTTC. Translated: CASSSTGKSYEQYF.

The chain combines TRBV12-5 with TRBJ2-3; 9 bases agree with TRBD1. Germline CDR1 is LGHNT and CDR2 is FRNRAP. The CDR3 loop spans 15 amino acids. V was pared by 3 bases and J by 4 bases, with 5 bases of the junction left unmatched. In DNA form, the CDR3 reads TGTGCTAGTGGTTTAAAGACAGGGGGGGCAGATACGCAGTATTTT. It is translated as CASGLKTGGADTQYF.

V gene TRBV29-1 combines with J gene TRBJ2-2; D might be TRBD1 (7 bases). The CDR3 contains 15 residues. Germline V gene lookup returns CDR1 SQVTM and CDR2 ANQGSEA. V dropped 7 bases and J dropped 1 base, with 16 bases sitting between them. The CDR3 is CSARGAGVNTGELFF. The CDR3, as DNA: TGCAGCGCCAGGGGGGCAGGGGTGAACACCGGGGAGCTGTTTTTT.

The rearrangement links TRBV20-1 to TRBJ2-7; D is unresolved. This CDR3 is built from 11 residues. CDR1 is DFQATT, CDR2 SNEGSKA, per germline (reference sequence). The ends were cut back, 3 bases at V and 3 bases at J, with 6 bases in the middle. The CDR3 DNA reads as TGCAGTGCTAGCAGCGACTACGAGCAGTACTTC. As protein: CSASSDYEQYF.

This clone was seen a single time. The chain recombines TRBV6-6 with TRBJ1-6; 7 nucleotides agree with TRBD1. Germline-derived CDR1 and CDR2 are MNHNY and SVGAGI (reference sequence). The CDR3 length is 15 residues. The ends lost 2 bases at V and 9 bases at J; junction bases unmatched: 7. In DNA, the CDR3 is TGTGCCAGCAGTTACCAACAGGGGTCCATTTCACCCCTCCACTTT. Amino acid sequence: CASSYQQGSISPLHF.